The source of this T cell receptor beta chain is a study of shared clonotypes between healthy human individuals. Study information: Donor ages ranged 18 to 49 years: a couple of women, a few men. Findings and caveats of the study: Around 4.7% was the fraction of naive CD4 clonotypes found shared across several donors.

Running of the assay took place at deep level. Clones were read by immunoSEQ multiplex PCR, and TCRdb kept only the in-frame ones, dropping some. The sample shows over 2 million clones, about nine tenths of them seen only once. CDR1 and CDR2 (germline): SGHTA, FQGNSA. V dropped 5 bases and J dropped 4 bases, with 11 bases sitting between them. The CDR3 extends over 14 amino acids. As concerns this clone: Its matching antigen is unknown.

The receptor was derived from a man aged 18 to 30 in good health. Some clones in this sample may be carry-over from other donors' samples. The chain carries TRBV7-2 and TRBJ2-2, with D possibly TRBD2 on 5 matching bases. Sequencing was performed on naive CD4+ T cells from PBMCs. The subset here: CD45RA+ positively selected. The chain's CDR3 is CASSQDWTTGELFF. The CDR3 coding sequence is TGTGCCAGCAGCCAGGACTGGACCACCGGGGAGCTGTTTTTT.